The clone carrying this TCR beta chain was seen many times. The antigen remains undetermined. The entry originates in a study of T-cell memory formation after mild COVID-19. Study in general: TCR clusters showed largely donor specificity.

TCRdb itself ran the 5' RACE reads through MiXCR, one entry per CDR3 protein. The sample records some 250,000 distinct CDR3 sequences, over 9% being singletons. Findings and caveats of the study: Shrinking CD4+ clones were chiefly CM and EM; CD8+ ones were chiefly EMRA. In pre-infection memory, a portion of responding clones appeared, which suggested that cross-reactive memory joined. Day 15 to 85 contractors were CD4/CD8 balanced; later expanders leaned CD4+.

The V gene's germline CDR1 is SGHKS and CDR2 YYEKEE (reference sequence). The CDR3 contains 15 residues. V gave up 4 bases and J gave up 8 bases; unmatched junction bases: 11. The sample was PBMCs or a T cell subset sorted from them (not recorded which). The clonotype originates from a man younger than 35 who had mild COVID-19 (a few samples of this study predate the infection). Cell type and time point are not known. The rearrangement links TRBV5-5 to TRBJ1-5, with 8 nucleotides matching TRBD1. The CDR3 region is CASSKGQGPREPQHF. The CDR3 nucleotides read TGTGCCAGCAGCAAAGGACAGGGCCCGAGGGAGCCCCAGCATTTT.